The 17 T cell receptor beta chains reported below all come from one sample, sequenced in a study of identical twins. TCRdb re-called the 5' RACE reads through MiXCR, storing one row per CDR3 protein. This table holds fewer than 500,000 distinct CDR3 sequences, less than 25% found once. This sample also belongs to another study, concerning T cells expressing NK-cell markers.

What was sequenced was CD4+ T cells sorted from blood. These receptors were taken from a young woman in good health.

The rearrangement uses TRBV7-8 and TRBJ2-1; TRBD2 aligns across 7 bases. This CDR3 comprises 15 residues. The junction had 12 bases not matched to a gene; V was cut back by 5 bases and J by 8 bases. Germline V gene lookup returns CDR1 SGHVS and CDR2 FQNEAQ. CDR3: CASSPIRTRRDEQFF. The CDR3 nucleotides are TGTGCCAGCAGCCCCATCCGGACTAGGCGCGATGAGCAGTTCTTC.

The DNA of the CDR3 is TGCGCCAGCAGCTTGTTATCGGGACTGCACTCCTACGAGCAGTACTTC. Translating gives CASSLLSGLHSYEQYF. The V call is TRBV5-1, the J call TRBJ2-7; D is possibly TRBD2 (6 bases). Germline loops: CDR1 SGHRS, CDR2 YFSETQ. There are 16 residues in the CDR3. V was clipped by 1 base and J by 0 bases, with 14 bases between them.

This clonotype was counted a few times. This rearrangement joins TRBV10-3 to TRBJ2-3; D is ambiguous. Germline values: CDR1 ENHRY, CDR2 SYGVKD. The CDR3 loop spans 14 amino acids. Trimming left V 4 bases short and J 3 bases short, with 11 bases between. CDR3 bases: TGTGCCATCAGTGTAGCCTTTCAGACAGATACGCAGTATTTT. Translation gives CAISVAFQTDTQYF.

This clonotype was seen a handful of times. This chain links TRBV6-1 with TRBJ2-1, with a possible D match to TRBD2 (6 bases). CDR1 MNHNS and CDR2 SASEGT come from the germline V gene. This CDR3 spans 13 amino acids. Trimming took 6 bases from V and 4 from J, leaving 10 bases between them. The CDR3 here is CASRDYRYNEQFF. The CDR3, as DNA: TGTGCCAGCAGGGACTACCGTTACAATGAGCAGTTCTTC.

This clonotype was detected a few times. The genes are TRBV20-1 and TRBJ2-1; D ambiguous. This CDR3 contains 15 residues. Between the trimmed V and J ends, which lost 0 bases and 7 bases, there was a span of 16 bases. Germline V gene sequence: CDR1 DFQATT, CDR2 SNEGSKA (reference sequence). The CDR3 spells CSARDSGHHLNEQFF. CDR3 DNA: TGCAGTGCTAGAGATTCGGGTCACCATCTAAATGAGCAGTTCTTC.

This clonotype was seen a handful of times. The chain employs TRBV18 and TRBJ2-1; the D gene could be TRBD1 or TRBD2 (5 bases each). Trimming cost V 3 bases and J 6 bases, with 6 bases left between them. CDR3 length: 12 residues. Germline CDR1 KGHSH, CDR2 LQKENI. The CDR3 DNA reads TGTGCCAGCTCACCGGGGGTCAATGAGCAGTTCTTC. This gives the protein CASSPGVNEQFF.

This chain joins TRBV30 and TRBJ2-1, with D uncertain. Germline V gene lookup returns CDR1 GTSNPN and CDR2 SVGIG (reference sequence). V was clipped by 4 bases and J by 15 bases, with 16 bases between them. CDR3 size: 11 residues. CDR3 in amino acids: CAWKRLTGPFF. The CDR3 DNA is TGTGCCTGGAAAAGGCTCACGGGTCCGTTCTTC.

The rearrangement links TRBV20-1 to TRBJ1-5, with D maybe TRBD1 (6 bases). There are 14 residues in the CDR3. Deletions cut 3 bases from V and 0 bases from J, with 9 bases between. Germline V gene sequence: CDR1 DFQATT, CDR2 SNEGSKA (reference sequence). The CDR3 loop is CSARRGDSNQPQHF. In DNA, the CDR3 is TGCAGTGCTAGGAGGGGGGATAGCAATCAGCCCCAGCATTTT.

The sample holds a few counts of this clonotype. The rearrangement joins TRBV3-1 to TRBJ2-2; D may be TRBD1 (5 bases). Trimming took off 2 bases at V and 5 bases at J, with 9 bases between the two ends. Per germline, CDR1 LGHDT and CDR2 YNNKEL (reference sequence). CDR3 size: 14 residues. The CDR3 sequence is CASSQFQGTGELFF. CDR3 coding DNA: TGTGCCAGCAGCCAATTTCAGGGAACCGGGGAGCTGTTTTTT.

The rearrangement joins TRBV12-3 or TRBV12-4 to TRBJ1-1; D unresolved. Trimming took off 1 base at V and 7 bases at J, with 7 bases between the two ends. The CDR3 sequence is 12 residues long. In nucleotides, the CDR3 is TGTGCCAGCAGTTTAGGGTATGGTGAAGCTTTCTTT. It specifies CASSLGYGEAFF.

This clonotype was seen a handful of times. J is TRBJ2-3 and V is TRBV2; the D is unclear. CDR1 and CDR2 from the germline V gene are SNHLY and FYNNEI. The CDR3 contains 12 residues. The ends were cut back, 4 bases at V and 4 bases at J, with 6 bases in the middle. CDR3 in DNA: TGTGCCAGCAGTGGGATCGCAGATACGCAGTATTTT. This codes for CASSGIADTQYF.

This clonotype was counted only a few times. The chain joins TRBV12-3 or TRBV12-4 to TRBJ2-1; TRBD1 matches at 7 bases. The V segment lost 6 bases and the J segment 6 bases; nucleotides outside the gene matches: 5. CDR3 length: 13 amino acids. This CDR3 reads CASRWDSSNEQFF. In nucleotides, the CDR3 is TGTGCCAGCAGGTGGGACAGTAGCAATGAGCAGTTCTTC.

This rearrangement joins TRBV7-7 to TRBJ1-1; no clear D gene. V was clipped by 5 bases and J by 1 base, with 8 bases between them. The V gene's germline CDR1 is SSHAT and CDR2 FNYEAQ (reference sequence). The CDR3 spans 13 residues. The CDR3 protein is CASSRRENTEAFF. CDR3 DNA: TGTGCCAGCAGCCGTCGAGAGAACACTGAAGCTTTCTTT.

Here the CDR3 DNA reads TGTGCCAGCAGCTTCGGGCGCGCCGCGAACACCGGGGAGCTGTTTTTT. Protein: CASSFGRAANTGELFF. The J gene is TRBJ2-2, the V gene TRBV7-9; D is uncertain. This CDR3 contains 16 residues. CDR1 is SEHNR and CDR2 is FQNEAQ in the germline V gene (reference sequence). V was pared by 3 bases and J by 0 bases, with 11 bases between.

The chain combines TRBV3-1 with TRBJ2-3; TRBD2 aligns across 7 bases. Germline trimming cut 7 bases from V and 1 base from J; bases unmatched to any gene: 8. The CDR3 has 15 amino acids. Germline CDR1 reads LGHDT; CDR2 reads YNNKEL (reference sequence). The CDR3 DNA sequence: TGTGCCAGCACCAAAGGACTAGGCGGCACAGATACGCAGTATTTT. Its translation is CASTKGLGGTDTQYF.

The chain recombines TRBV2 with TRBJ2-5; perhaps TRBD2 as D (5 bases). The CDR3 runs to 12 residues. With 11 bases removed from V and 4 bases from J, the gap between germline ends came to 14 bases. Germline CDR1 reads SNHLY; CDR2 reads FYNNEI. Here the CDR3 DNA reads TGTGCCCATGGGAGCCGCCCAGAGACCCAGTACTTC. It codes for CAHGSRPETQYF.

This clonotype has at least ten counts. In DNA form, the CDR3 reads TGCAGTGCTAGGAGGTTGAGTTCCTACAATGAGCAGTTCTTC. It encodes CSARRLSSYNEQFF. J is TRBJ2-1 and V is TRBV20-1; D remains ambiguous. The germline V gene encodes CDR1 DFQATT and CDR2 SNEGSKA (reference sequence). The V end was cut by 3 bases, the J end by 1 base, with 10 bases between. The CDR3 length is 14 residues.